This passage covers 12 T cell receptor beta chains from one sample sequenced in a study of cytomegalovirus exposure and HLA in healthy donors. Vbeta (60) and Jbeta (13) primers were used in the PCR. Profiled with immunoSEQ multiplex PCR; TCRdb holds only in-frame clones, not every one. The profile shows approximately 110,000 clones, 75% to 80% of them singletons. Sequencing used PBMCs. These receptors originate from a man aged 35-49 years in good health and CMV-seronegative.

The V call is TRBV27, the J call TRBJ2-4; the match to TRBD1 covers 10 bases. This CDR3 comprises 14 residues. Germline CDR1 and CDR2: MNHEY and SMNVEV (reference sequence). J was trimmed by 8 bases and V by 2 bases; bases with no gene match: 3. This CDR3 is CASSLDRGRDIQYF. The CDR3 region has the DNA TGTGCCAGCAGTTTAGACAGGGGGCGCGACATTCAGTACTTC.

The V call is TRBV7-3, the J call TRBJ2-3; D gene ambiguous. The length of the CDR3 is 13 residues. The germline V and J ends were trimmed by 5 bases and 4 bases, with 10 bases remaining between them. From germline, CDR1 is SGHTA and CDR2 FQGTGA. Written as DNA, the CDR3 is TGTGCCAGCAGCAGGAACGAGGCAGATACGCAGTATTTT. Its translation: CASSRNEADTQYF.

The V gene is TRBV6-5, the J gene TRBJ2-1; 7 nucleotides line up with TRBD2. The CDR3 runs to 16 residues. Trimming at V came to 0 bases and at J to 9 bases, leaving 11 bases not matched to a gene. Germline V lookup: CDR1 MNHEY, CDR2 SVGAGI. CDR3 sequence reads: CASSYSGGTEFGEQFF. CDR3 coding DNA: TGTGCCAGCAGTTACTCGGGGGGGACCGAGTTCGGTGAGCAGTTCTTC.

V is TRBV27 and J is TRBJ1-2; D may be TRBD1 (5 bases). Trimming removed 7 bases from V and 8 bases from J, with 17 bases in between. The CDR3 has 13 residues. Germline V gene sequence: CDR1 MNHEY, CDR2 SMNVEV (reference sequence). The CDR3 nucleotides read TGTGCCAGCACCGACAGTAGGGGTCGAGGCTACACCTTC. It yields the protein CASTDSRGRGYTF.

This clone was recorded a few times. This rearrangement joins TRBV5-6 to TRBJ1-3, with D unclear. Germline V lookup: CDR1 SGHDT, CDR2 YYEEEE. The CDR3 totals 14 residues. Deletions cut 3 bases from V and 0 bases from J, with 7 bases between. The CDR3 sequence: CASSSTRSGNTIYF. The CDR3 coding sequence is TGTGCCAGCAGCTCGACACGCTCTGGAAACACCATATATTTT.

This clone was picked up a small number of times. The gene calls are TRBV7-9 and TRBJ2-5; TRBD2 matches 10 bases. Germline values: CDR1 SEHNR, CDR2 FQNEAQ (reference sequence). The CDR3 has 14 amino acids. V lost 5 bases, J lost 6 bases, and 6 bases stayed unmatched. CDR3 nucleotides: TGTGCCAGCAGCAGCGGGGGGGCCTTGAAGACCCAGTACTTC. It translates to CASSSGGALKTQYF.

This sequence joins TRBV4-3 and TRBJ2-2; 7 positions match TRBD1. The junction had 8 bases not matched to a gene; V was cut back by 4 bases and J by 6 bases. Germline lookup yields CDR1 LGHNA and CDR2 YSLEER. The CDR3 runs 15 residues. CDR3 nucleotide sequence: TGCGCCAGCAGCCGAAGTACAGGGGCCCCCGGGGAGCTGTTTTTT. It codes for CASSRSTGAPGELFF.

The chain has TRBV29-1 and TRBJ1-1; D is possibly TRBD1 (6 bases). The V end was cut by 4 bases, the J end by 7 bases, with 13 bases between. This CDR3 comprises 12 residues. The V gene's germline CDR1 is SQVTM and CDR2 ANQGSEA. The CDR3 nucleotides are TGCAGCGTTGCACAGGGTATCGGTGAAGCTTTCTTT. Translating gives CSVAQGIGEAFF.

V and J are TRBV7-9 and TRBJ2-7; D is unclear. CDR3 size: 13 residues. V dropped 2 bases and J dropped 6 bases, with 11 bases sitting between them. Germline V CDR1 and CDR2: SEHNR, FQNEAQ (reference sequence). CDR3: CASSLSAVTEQYF. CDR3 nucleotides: TGTGCCAGCAGCTTAAGTGCGGTGACCGAGCAGTACTTC.

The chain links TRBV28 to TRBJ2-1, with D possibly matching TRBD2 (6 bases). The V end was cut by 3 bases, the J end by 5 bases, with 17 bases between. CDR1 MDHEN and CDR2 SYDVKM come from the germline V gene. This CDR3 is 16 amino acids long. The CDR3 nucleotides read TGTGCCAGCAGTTTGCGCGATGGGCGGGGTGACAATGAGCAGTTCTTC. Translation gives CASSLRDGRGDNEQFF.

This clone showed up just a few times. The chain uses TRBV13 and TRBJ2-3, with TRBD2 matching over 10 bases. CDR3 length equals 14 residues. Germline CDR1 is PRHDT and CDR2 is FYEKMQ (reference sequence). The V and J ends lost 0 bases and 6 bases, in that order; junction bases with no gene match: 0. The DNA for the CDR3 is TGTGCCAGCAGCTTAGGGACTAGCGGGGATACGCAGTATTTT. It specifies CASSLGTSGDTQYF. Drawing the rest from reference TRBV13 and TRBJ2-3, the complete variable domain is AAGVIQSPRHLIKEKRETATLKCYPIPRHDTVYWYQQGPGQDPQFLISFYEKMQSDKGSIPDRFSAQQFSDYHSELNMSSLELGDSALYFCASSLGTSGDTQYFGPGTRLTVL.

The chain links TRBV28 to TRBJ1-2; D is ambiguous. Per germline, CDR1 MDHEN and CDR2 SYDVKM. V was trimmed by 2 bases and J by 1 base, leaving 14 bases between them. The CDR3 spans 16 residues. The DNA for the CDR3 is TGTGCCAGCAGTTTAAATTGGGGAGGAGATAACTATGGCTACACCTTC. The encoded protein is CASSLNWGGDNYGYTF.